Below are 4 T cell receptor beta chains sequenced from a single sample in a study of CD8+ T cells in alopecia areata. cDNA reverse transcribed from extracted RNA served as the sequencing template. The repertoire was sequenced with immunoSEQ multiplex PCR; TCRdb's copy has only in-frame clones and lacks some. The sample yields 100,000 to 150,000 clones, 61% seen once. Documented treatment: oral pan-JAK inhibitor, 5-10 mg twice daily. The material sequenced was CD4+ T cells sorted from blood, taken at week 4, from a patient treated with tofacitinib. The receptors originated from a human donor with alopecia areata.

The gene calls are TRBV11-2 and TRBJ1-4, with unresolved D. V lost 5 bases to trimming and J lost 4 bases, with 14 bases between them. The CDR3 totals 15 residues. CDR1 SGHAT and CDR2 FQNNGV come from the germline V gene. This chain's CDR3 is CASSPQTGVNEKLFF. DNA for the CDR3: TGTGCCAGCAGCCCACAGACGGGCGTTAATGAAAAACTGTTTTTT.

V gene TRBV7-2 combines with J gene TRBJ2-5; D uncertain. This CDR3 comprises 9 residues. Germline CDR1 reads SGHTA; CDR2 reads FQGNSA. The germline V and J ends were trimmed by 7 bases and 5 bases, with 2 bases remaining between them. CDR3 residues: CASKETQYF. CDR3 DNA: TGTGCCAGCAAGGAGACCCAGTACTTC. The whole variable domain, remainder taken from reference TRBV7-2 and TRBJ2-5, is GAGVSQSPSNKVTEKGKDVELRCDPISGHTALYWYRQSLGQGLEFLIYFQGNSAPDKSGLPSDRFSAERTGGSVSTLTIQRTQQEDSAVYLCASKETQYFGPGTRLLVL.

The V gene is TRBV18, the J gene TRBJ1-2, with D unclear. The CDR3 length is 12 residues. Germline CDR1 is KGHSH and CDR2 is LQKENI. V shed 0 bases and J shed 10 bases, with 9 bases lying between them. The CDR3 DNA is TGTGCCAGCTCACCACCAGTCCCCTCCTACACCTTC. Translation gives CASSPPVPSYTF.

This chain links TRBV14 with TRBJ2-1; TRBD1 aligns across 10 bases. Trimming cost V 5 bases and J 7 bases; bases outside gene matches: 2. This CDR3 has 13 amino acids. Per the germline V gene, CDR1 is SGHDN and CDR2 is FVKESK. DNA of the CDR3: TGTGCCAGCAGCGGGACAGGGGTGAATGAGCAGTTCTTC. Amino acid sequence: CASSGTGVNEQFF.